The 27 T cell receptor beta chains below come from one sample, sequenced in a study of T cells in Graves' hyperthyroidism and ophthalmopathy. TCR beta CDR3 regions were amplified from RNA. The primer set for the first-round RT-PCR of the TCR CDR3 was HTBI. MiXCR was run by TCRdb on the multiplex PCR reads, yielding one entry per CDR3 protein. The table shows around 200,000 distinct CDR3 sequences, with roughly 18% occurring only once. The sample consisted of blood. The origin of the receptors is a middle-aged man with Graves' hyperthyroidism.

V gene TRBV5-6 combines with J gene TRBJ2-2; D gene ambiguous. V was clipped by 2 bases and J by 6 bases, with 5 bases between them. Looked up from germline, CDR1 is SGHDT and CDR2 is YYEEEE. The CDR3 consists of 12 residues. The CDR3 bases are TGTGCCAGCAGCTTTGTTGCCGGGGAGCTGTTTTTT. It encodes CASSFVAGELFF. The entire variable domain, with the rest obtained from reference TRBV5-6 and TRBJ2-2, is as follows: DAGVTQSPTHLIKTRGQQVTLRCSPKSGHDTVSWYQQALGQGPQFIFQYYEEEERQRGNFPDRFSGHQFPNYSSELNVNALLLGDSALYLCASSFVAGELFFGEGSRLTVL.

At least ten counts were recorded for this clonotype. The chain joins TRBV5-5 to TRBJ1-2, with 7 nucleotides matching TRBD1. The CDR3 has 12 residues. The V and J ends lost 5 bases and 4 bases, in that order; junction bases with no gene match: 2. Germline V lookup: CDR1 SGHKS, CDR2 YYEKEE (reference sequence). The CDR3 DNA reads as TGTGCCAGCAGTTGGGACAGCTATGGCTACACCTTC. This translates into CASSWDSYGYTF.

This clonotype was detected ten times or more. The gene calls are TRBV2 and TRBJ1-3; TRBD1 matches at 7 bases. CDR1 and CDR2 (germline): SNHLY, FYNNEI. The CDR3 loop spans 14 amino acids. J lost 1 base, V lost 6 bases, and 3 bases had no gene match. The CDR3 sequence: CASRPQGSGNTIYF. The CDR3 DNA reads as TGTGCCAGCAGGCCACAGGGGTCTGGAAACACCATATATTTT. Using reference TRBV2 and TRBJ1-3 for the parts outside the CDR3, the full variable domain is EPEVTQTPSHQVTQMGQEVILRCVPISNHLYFYWYRQILGQKVEFLVSFYNNEISEKSEIFDDQFSVERPDGSNFTLKIRSTKLEDSAMYFCASRPQGSGNTIYFGEGSWLTVV.

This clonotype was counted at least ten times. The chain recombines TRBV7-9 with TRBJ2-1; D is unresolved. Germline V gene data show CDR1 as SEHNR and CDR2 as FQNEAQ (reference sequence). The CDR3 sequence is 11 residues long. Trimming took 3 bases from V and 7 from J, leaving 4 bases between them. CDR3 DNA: TGTGCCAGCAGCTTCGGGAATGAGCAGTTCTTC. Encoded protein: CASSFGNEQFF.

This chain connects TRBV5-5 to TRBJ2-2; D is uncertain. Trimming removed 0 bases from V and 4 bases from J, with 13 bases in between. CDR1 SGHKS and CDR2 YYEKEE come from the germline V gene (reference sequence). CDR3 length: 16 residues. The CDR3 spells CASSLVRIRSTGELFF. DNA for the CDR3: TGTGCCAGCAGCTTGGTCAGAATAAGGAGCACCGGGGAGCTGTTTTTT. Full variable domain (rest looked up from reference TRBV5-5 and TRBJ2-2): DAGVTQSPTHLIKTRGQQVTLRCSPISGHKSVSWYQQVLGQGPQFIFQYYEKEERGRGNFPDRFSARQFPNYSSELNVNALLLGDSALYLCASSLVRIRSTGELFFGEGSRLTVL.

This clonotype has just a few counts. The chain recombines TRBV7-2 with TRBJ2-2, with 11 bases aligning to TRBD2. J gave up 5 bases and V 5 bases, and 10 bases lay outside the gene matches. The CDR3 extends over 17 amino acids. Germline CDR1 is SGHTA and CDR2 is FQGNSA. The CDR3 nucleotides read TGTGCCAGCAGCCCAGTAGCGGGGGGGCCGGGGACCGGGGAGCTGTTTTTT. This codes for CASSPVAGGPGTGELFF.

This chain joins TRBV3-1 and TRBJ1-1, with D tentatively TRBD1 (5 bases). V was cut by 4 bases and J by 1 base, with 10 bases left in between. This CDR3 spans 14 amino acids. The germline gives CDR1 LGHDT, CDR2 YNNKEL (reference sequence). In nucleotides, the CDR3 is TGTGCCAGCAGCCCCTACGACAGGAACACTGAAGCTTTCTTT. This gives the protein CASSPYDRNTEAFF.

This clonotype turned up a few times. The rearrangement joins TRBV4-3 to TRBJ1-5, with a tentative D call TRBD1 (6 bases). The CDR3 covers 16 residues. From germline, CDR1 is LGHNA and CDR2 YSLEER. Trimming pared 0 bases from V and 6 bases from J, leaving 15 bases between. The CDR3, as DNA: TGCGCCAGCAGCCAAGAGGGACAAAGGGTGGTTCAGCCCCAGCATTTT. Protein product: CASSQEGQRVVQPQHF.

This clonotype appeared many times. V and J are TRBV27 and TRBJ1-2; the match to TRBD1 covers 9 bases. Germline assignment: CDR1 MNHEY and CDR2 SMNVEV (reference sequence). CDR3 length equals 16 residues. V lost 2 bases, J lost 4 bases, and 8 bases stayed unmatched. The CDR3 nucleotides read TGTGCCAGCAGTTTAAGGGGACAGGGTATGGGCTATGGCTACACCTTC. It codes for CASSLRGQGMGYGYTF.

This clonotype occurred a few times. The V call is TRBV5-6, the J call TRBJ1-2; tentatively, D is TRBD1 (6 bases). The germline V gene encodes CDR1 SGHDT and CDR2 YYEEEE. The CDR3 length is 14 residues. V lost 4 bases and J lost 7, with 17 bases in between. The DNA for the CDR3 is TGTGCCAGCAGCGGGGCAGGGGAATATTCTGGCTACACCTTC. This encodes CASSGAGEYSGYTF.

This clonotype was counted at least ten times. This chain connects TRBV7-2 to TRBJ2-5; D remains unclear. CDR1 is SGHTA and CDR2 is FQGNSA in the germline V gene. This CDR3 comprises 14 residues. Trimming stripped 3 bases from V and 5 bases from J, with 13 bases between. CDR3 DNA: TGTGCCAGCAGCTTCGAAAGTTTCATTGAGACCCAGTACTTC. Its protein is CASSFESFIETQYF.

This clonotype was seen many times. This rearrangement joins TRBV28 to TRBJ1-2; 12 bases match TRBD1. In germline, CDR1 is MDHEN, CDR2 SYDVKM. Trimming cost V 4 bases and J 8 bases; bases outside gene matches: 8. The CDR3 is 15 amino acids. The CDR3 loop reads CASSSPGQGAEGYTF. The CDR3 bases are TGTGCCAGCAGTTCTCCGGGACAGGGGGCGGAGGGCTACACCTTC.

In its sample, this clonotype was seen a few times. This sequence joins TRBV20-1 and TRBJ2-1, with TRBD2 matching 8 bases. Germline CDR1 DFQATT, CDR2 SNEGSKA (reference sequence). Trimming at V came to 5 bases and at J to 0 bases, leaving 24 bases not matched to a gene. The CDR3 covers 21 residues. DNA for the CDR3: TGCAGTGCTCTCAAGTACCACTCGCGGGGGGACCTCAAACTCTCCTACAATGAGCAGTTCTTC. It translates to CSALKYHSRGDLKLSYNEQFF.

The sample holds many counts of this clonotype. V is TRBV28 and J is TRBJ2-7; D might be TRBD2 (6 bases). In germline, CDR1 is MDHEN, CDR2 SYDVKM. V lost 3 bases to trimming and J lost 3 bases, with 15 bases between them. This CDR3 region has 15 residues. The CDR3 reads CASSLGRRGGYEQYF. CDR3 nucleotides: TGTGCCAGCAGTTTGGGCAGGCGGGGAGGCTACGAGCAGTACTTC.

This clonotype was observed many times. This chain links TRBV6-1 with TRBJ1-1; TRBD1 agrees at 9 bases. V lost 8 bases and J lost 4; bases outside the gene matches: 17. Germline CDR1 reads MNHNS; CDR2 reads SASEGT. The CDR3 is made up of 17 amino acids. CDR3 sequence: CASSGLQGALGGTEAFF. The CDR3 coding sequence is TGTGCCAGCTCTGGATTACAGGGGGCCTTGGGGGGCACTGAAGCTTTCTTT.

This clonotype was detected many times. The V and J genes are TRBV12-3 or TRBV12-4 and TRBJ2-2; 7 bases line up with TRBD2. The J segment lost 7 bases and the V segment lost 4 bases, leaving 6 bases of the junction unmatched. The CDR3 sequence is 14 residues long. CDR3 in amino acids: CASSSSGPSGELFF. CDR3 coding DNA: TGTGCCAGCAGTTCTAGCGGTCCGAGCGGGGAGCTGTTTTTT.

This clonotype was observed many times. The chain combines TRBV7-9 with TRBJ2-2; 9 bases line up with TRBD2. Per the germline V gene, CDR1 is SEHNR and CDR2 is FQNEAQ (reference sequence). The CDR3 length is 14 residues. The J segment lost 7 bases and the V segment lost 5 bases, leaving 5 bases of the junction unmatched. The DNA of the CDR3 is TGTGCCAGCAGCCTCCTAGCGGGGCACGGGGAGCTGTTTTTT. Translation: CASSLLAGHGELFF.

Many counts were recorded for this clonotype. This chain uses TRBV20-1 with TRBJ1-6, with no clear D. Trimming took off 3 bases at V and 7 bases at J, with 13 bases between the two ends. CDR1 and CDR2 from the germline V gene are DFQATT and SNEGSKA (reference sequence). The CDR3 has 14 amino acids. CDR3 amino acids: CSARAGLLNSPLHF. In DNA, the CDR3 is TGCAGTGCTAGGGCGGGGTTGTTAAATTCACCCCTCCACTTT.

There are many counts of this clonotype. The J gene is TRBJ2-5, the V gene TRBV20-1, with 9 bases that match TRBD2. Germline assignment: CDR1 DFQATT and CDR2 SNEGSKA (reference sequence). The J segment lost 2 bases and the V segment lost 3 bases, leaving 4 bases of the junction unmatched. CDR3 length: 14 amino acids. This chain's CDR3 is CSARSLAGQETQYF. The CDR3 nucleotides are TGCAGTGCTAGGAGCCTAGCGGGGCAAGAGACCCAGTACTTC.

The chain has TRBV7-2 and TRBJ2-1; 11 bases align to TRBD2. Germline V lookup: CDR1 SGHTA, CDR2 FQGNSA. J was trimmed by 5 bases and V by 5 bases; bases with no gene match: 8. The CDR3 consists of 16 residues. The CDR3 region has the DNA TGTGCCAGCAGCCGGACTAGCGGGTGGGAGGACAATGAGCAGTTCTTC. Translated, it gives CASSRTSGWEDNEQFF.

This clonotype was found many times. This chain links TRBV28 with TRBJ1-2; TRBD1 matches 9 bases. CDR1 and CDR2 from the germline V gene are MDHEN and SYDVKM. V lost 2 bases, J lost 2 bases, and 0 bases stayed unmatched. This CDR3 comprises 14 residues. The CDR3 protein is CASSLGTGNYGYTF. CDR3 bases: TGTGCCAGCAGTTTAGGGACAGGGAACTATGGCTACACCTTC.

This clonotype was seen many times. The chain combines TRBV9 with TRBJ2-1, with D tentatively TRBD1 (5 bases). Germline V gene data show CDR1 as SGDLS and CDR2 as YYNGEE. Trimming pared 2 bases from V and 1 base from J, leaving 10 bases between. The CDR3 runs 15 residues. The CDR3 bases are TGTGCCAGCAGCGTCGGCAGGGAATCCTACAATGAGCAGTTCTTC. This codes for CASSVGRESYNEQFF.

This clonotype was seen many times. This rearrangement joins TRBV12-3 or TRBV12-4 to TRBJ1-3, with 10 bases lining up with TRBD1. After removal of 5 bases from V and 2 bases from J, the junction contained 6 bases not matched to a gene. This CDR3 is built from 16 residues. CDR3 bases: TGTGCCAGCAGTCCCTCGGGACAGGGGACTGGAAACACCATATATTTT. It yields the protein CASSPSGQGTGNTIYF.

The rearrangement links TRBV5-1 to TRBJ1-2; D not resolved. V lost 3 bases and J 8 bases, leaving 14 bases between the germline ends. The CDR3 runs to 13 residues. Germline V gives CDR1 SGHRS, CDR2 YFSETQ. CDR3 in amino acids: CASSYTGVEGYTF. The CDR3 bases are TGCGCCAGCAGCTATACCGGTGTTGAAGGCTACACCTTC.

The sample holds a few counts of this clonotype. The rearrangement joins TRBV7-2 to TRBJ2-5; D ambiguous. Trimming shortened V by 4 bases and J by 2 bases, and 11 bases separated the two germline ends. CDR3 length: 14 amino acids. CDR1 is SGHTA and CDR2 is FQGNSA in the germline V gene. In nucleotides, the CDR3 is TGTGCCAGCAGCTCCCAGTCCTGGCAAGAGACCCAGTACTTC. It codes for CASSSQSWQETQYF.

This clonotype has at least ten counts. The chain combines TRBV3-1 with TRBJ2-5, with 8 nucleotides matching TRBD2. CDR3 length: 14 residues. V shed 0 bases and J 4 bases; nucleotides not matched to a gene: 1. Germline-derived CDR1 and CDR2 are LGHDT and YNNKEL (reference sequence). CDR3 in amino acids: CASSQDAGGETQYF. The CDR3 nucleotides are TGTGCCAGCAGCCAAGATGCGGGGGGAGAGACCCAGTACTTC.

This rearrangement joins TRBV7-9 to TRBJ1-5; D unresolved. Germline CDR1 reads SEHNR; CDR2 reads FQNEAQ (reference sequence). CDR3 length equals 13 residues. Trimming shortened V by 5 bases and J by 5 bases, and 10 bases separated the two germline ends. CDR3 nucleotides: TGTGCCAGCAGCGATGGACGGGATCAGCCCCAGCATTTT. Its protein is CASSDGRDQPQHF.